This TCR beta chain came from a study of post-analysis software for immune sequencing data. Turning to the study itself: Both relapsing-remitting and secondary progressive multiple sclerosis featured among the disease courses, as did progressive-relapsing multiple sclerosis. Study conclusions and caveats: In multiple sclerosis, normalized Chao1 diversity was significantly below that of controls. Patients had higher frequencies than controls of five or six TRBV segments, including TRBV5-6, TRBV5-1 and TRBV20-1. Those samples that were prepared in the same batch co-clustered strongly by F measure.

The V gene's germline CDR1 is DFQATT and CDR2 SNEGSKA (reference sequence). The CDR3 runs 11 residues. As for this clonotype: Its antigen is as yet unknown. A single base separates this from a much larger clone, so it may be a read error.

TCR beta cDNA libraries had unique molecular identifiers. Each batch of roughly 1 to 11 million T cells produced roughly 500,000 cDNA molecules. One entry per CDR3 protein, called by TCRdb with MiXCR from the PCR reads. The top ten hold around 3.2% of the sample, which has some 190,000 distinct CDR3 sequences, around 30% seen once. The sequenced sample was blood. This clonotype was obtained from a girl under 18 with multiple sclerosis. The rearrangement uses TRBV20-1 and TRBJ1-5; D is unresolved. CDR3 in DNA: TGCAGGGCTACCTCTGGACTGTTCAAGCATTTT. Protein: CRATSGLFKHF.